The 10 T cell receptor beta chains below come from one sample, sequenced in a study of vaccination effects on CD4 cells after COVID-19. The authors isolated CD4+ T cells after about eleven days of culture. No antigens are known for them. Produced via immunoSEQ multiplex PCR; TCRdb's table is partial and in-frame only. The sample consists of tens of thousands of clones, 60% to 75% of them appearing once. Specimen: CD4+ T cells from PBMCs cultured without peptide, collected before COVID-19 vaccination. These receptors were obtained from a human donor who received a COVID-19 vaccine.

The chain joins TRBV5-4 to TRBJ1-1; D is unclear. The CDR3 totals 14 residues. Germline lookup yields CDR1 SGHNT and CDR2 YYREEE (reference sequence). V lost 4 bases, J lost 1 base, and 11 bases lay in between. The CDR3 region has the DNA TGTGCCAGCAGCCTCACAGCCAGGAACACTGAAGCTTTCTTT. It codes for CASSLTARNTEAFF.

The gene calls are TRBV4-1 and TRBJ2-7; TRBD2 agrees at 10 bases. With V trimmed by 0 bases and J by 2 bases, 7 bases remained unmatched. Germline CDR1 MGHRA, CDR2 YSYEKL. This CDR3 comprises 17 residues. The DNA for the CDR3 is TGCGCCAGCAGCCAAGATCACACCGGGACTAGCGCCTACGAGCAGTACTTC. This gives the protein CASSQDHTGTSAYEQYF.

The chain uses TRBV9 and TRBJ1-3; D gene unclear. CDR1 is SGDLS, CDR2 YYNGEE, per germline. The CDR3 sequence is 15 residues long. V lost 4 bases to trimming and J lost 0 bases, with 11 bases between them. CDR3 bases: TGTGCCAGCAGCCCCACGGGGTTCTCTGGAAACACCATATATTTT. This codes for CASSPTGFSGNTIYF.

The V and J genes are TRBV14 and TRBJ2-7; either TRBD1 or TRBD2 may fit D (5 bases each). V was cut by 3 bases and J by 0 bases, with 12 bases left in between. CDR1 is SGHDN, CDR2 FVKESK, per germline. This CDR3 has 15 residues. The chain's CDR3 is CASSHPGRTSYEQYF. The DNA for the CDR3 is TGTGCCAGCAGCCACCCGGGACGGACCTCCTACGAGCAGTACTTC.

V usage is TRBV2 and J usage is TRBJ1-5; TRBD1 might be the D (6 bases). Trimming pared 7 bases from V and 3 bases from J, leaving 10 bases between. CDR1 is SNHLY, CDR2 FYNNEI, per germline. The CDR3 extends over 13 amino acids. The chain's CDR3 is CASTGQLNQPQHF. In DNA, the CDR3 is TGTGCCAGCACCGGACAGCTCAATCAGCCCCAGCATTTT.

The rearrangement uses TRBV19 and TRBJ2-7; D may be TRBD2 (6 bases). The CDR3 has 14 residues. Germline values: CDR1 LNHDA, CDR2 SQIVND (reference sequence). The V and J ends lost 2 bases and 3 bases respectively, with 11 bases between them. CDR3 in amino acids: CASSIRLVDYEQYF. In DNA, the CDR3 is TGTGCCAGTAGTATACGACTAGTTGACTACGAGCAGTACTTC.

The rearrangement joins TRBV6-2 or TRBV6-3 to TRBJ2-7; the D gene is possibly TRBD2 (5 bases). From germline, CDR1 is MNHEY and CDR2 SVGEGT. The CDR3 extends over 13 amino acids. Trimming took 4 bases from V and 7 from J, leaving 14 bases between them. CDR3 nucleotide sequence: TGTGCCAGCAGTTCCACTAGGCCGGGAGAGCAGTACTTC. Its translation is CASSSTRPGEQYF.

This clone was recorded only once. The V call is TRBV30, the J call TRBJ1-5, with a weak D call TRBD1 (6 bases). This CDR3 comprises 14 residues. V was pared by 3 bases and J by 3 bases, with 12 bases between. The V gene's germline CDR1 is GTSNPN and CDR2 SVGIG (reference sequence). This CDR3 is CAWSEGQPNQPQHF. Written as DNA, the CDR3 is TGTGCCTGGAGCGAAGGACAGCCCAATCAGCCCCAGCATTTT. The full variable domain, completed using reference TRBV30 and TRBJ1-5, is SQTIHQWPATLVQPVGSPLSLECTVEGTSNPNLYWYRQAAGRGLQLLFYSVGIGQISSEVPQNLSASRPQDRQFILSSKKLLLSDSGFYLCAWSEGQPNQPQHFGDGTRLSIL.

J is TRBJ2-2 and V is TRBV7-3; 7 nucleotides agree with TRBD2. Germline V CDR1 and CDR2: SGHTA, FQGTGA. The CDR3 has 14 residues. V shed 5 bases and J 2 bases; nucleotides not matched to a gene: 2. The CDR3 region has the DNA TGTGCCAGCAGCCCGGGGGGAAACACCGGGGAGCTGTTTTTT. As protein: CASSPGGNTGELFF.

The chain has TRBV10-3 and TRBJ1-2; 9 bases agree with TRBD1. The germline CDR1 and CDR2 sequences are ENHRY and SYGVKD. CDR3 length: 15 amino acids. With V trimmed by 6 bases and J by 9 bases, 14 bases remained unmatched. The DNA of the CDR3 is TGTGCCATCAGAGCCAGACAGGGACAGGGATCACGCTACACCTTC. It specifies CAIRARQGQGSRYTF.